The clone carrying this T cell receptor (beta chain) occurred many times. This sample is part of a study of early T cells in non-severe SARS-CoV-2 infection. The V gene's germline CDR1 is MDHEN and CDR2 SYDVKM. CDR3 size: 13 residues. With 2 bases removed from V and 4 bases from J, the gap between germline ends came to 3 bases. TCRdb used MiXCR to reprocess the 5' RACE reads, holding one entry per CDR3 protein. The sample carries 25,000 to 30,000 distinct CDR3 sequences, over 5% recorded once. The chain links TRBV28 to TRBJ2-6; D uncertain. Specimen: whole blood. This TCR came from an adult who was a healthcare worker with PCR-confirmed SARS-CoV-2 infection or an uninfected control (not recorded which). The CDR3 here is CASSLMGANVLTF. CDR3 nucleotides: TGTGCCAGCAGTTTAATGGGGGCCAACGTCCTGACTTTC.